A single sample is the source of the 8 T cell receptor beta chains below, sequenced in a study of blood T cell repertoires in COVID-19. The table came from immunoSEQ multiplex PCR; TCRdb's copy has only in-frame clones and leaves some out. This sample carries just over 300,000 clones, about 85% of them seen once, and the ten largest clones take about 2%. The sequencing input was peripheral blood. These TCRs come from a man between 18 and 35 years old with active or convalescent COVID-19.

This clone was recorded a few times. This sequence joins TRBV4-2 and TRBJ1-2; D is unclear. CDR3 length: 15 residues. The germline V gene encodes CDR1 LGHNA and CDR2 YNFKEQ. V dropped 0 bases and J dropped 2 bases, with 10 bases sitting between them. Here the CDR3 DNA reads TGTGCCAGCAGCCAAGACGAACAGCTGAACTATGGCTACACCTTC. It is translated as CASSQDEQLNYGYTF.

V usage is TRBV27 and J usage is TRBJ1-6; D is unresolved. The CDR3 is 16 residues long. V lost 5 bases, J lost 10 bases, and 21 bases lay in between. The germline V gene encodes CDR1 MNHEY and CDR2 SMNVEV (reference sequence). CDR3 sequence: CASSLRTGGLRSPLHF. In DNA form, the CDR3 reads TGTGCCAGCAGTCTCCGGACGGGAGGCCTTAGATCACCCCTCCACTTT.

The chain combines TRBV3-1 (or the pseudogene TRBV3-2) with TRBJ2-1; no definite D call. Per the germline V gene, CDR1 is LGHDT and CDR2 is YNNKEL (reference sequence). This CDR3 is 14 amino acids long. V was clipped by 1 base and J by 1 base, with 5 bases between them. The CDR3 reads CASSQGQSYNEQFF. CDR3 sequence (DNA): TGTGCCAGCAGCCAAGGTCAATCCTACAATGAGCAGTTCTTC.

This chain joins TRBV19 and TRBJ2-1; 9 bases line up with TRBD1. The V segment lost 7 bases and the J segment 4 bases; nucleotides outside the gene matches: 11. The CDR3 covers 16 residues. The germline CDR1 and CDR2 sequences are LNHDA and SQIVND (reference sequence). The CDR3 loop reads CASMAPIGQGYNEQFF. In DNA, the CDR3 is TGTGCCAGTATGGCTCCTATCGGACAGGGGTACAATGAGCAGTTCTTC.

This chain links TRBV27 with TRBJ2-3; D is ambiguous. The CDR3 runs to 14 residues. The germline V and J ends were trimmed by 3 bases and 0 bases, with 7 bases remaining between them. The germline V gene encodes CDR1 MNHEY and CDR2 SMNVEV (reference sequence). The CDR3 protein is CASSLYSSTDTQYF. The CDR3 bases are TGTGCCAGCAGTTTGTACTCAAGCACAGATACGCAGTATTTT.

The rearrangement uses TRBV21-1 and TRBJ2-1; the listed D gene, TRBD1, was not tested against the DNA. TRBV21-1 is a pseudogene locus. The length of the CDR3 is 17 residues. The CDR3 DNA is TGTGCCAGCAGCAAAAACAGGAACAGGGTCCCCTACAATGAGCAGTTCTTC. It translates to CASSKNRNRVPYNEQFF.

V is TRBV28 and J is TRBJ1-2; 7 bases match TRBD1. CDR3 length: 15 amino acids. Germline CDR1 and CDR2: MDHEN and SYDVKM. The V and J ends lost 7 bases and 0 bases, in that order; junction bases with no gene match: 8. CDR3 nucleotide sequence: TGTGCCAGCAACCCGGAAGGGACAGCTAACTATGGCTACACCTTC. This sequence encodes CASNPEGTANYGYTF.

This clone showed up just once. The V gene is TRBV5-5, the J gene TRBJ1-5, with 10 bases matching TRBD1. J gave up 5 bases and V 3 bases, and 14 bases lay outside the gene matches. Germline lookup yields CDR1 SGHKS and CDR2 YYEKEE (reference sequence). The CDR3 totals 18 residues. CDR3 protein: CASSSLGIGTGVHQPQHF. The CDR3 region has the DNA TGTGCCAGCAGCTCCCTGGGAATAGGGACAGGGGTTCATCAGCCCCAGCATTTT.